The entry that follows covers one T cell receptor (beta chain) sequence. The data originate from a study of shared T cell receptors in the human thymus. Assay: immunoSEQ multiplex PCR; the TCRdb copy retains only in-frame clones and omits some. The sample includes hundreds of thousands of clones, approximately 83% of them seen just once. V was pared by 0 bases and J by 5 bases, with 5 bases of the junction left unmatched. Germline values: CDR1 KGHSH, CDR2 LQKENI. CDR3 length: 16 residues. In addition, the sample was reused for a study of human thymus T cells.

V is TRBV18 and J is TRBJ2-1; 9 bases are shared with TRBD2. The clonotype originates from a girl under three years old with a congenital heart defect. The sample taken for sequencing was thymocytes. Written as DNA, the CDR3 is TGTGCCAGCTCACCACCGGTAGCGGGGGCCGACAATGAGCAGTTCTTC. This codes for CASSPPVAGADNEQFF.